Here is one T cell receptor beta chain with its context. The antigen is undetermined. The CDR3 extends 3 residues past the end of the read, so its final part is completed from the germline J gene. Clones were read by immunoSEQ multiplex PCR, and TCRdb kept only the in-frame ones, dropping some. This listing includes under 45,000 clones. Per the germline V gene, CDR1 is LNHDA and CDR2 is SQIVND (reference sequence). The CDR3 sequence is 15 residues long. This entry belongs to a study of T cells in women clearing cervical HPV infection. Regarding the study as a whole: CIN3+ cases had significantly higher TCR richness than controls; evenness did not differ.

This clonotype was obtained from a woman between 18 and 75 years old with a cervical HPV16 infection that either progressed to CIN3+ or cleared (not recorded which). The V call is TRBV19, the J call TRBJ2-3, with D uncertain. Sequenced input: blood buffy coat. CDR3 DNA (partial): TGTGCCAGTAGTATAGGCGGTTTCAGCAATCAGCCG. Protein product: CASSIGGFSNQP. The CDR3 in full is CASSIGGFSNQPQYF.